This T cell receptor (beta chain) appears in the sequencing data of a study of blood T cell repertoires in COVID-19. This CDR3 comprises 13 residues. Concerning this clone: One junction end does not reproduce the germline sequence, and a read error may be involved.

Sequenced by immunoSEQ multiplex PCR; TCRdb stores in-frame clones only, minus some. The sample includes 170,000 or so clones, around nine tenths of them seen just once. The sequencing sample was made of peripheral blood. This sequence joins TRBV12-3 or TRBV12-4 and TRBJ2-7, with TRBD2 as a possible D gene (6 bases). This receptor was taken from a man in his fifties or sixties with COVID-19, enrolled during active disease. The CDR3, as DNA: TGTGCCAGCAGTTTAGTCGGTATCCGGGAGCTGTACTTC. Amino acids: CASSLVGIRELYF.